Below, 20 T cell receptor beta chains from the same sample are listed, as sequenced in a study of graft-versus-host responses after intestinal transplantation. The authors processed graft tissue to release intraepithelial and lamina propria lymphocytes. Sequencing was performed with immunoSEQ multiplex PCR; in TCRdb, only in-frame clones are kept and a portion is missing. The sample has more than 2,500 clones, approximately 74% seen once. The source material was ileum tissue, sampled around 5 and 7 days after intestinal transplantation. Source of these receptors: a human patient who received an intestinal transplant, so some T cells may come from the graft donor.

V gene TRBV29-1 combines with J gene TRBJ1-1; tentatively, D is TRBD1 (5 bases). CDR3 length: 13 amino acids. CDR1 SQVTM and CDR2 ANQGSEA come from the germline V gene. V lost 2 bases and J lost 2, with 9 bases in between. CDR3 coding DNA: TGCAGCGTTGAATCCCAGGGAAACACTGAAGCTTTCTTT. Its protein product is CSVESQGNTEAFF.

This clone was seen only a few times. The chain carries TRBV9 and TRBJ2-4; D may match TRBD1 or TRBD2 (6 bases each). Germline CDR1 and CDR2: SGDLS and YYNGEE. The CDR3 extends over 17 amino acids. Trimming stripped 0 bases from V and 2 bases from J, with 15 bases between. The CDR3 sequence: CASSVDPGAGTKNIQYF. The CDR3 nucleotides are TGTGCCAGCAGCGTAGATCCGGGGGCGGGGACCAAAAACATTCAGTACTTC.

The J gene is TRBJ2-7, the V gene TRBV7-6; 8 nucleotides line up with TRBD2. This CDR3 contains 13 residues. Germline CDR1 reads SGHVS; CDR2 reads FNYEAQ. With 2 bases clipped from V and 3 bases from J, the junction kept 0 bases outside the gene matches. In DNA form, the CDR3 reads TGTGCCAGCAGCTTACTAGCGGGCTACGAGCAGTACTTC. Its translation: CASSLLAGYEQYF.

This clone was found a few times. The genes are TRBV25-1 and TRBJ2-7; tentative D call: TRBD1 (5 bases). CDR1 and CDR2 (germline): MGHDK, SYGVNS. This CDR3 is 14 amino acids long. V gave up 2 bases and J gave up 3 bases, with 11 bases separating them. The CDR3 DNA is TGTGCCAGCAGTGAAAGGGGTAGCATCTACGAGCAGTACTTC. Its protein is CASSERGSIYEQYF.

This sequence joins TRBV6-4 and TRBJ2-3, with D tentatively TRBD2 (5 bases). CDR3 length: 15 residues. V was pared by 0 bases and J by 2 bases, with 9 bases between. Per germline, CDR1 MRHNA and CDR2 SNTAGT. DNA for the CDR3: TGTGCCAGCAGTGACTCAGACTACCACACAGATACGCAGTATTTT. This encodes CASSDSDYHTDTQYF.

The chain carries TRBV19 and TRBJ1-2, with D maybe TRBD1 (6 bases). V was clipped by 6 bases and J by 8 bases, with 10 bases between them. The CDR3 loop spans 11 amino acids. The germline V gene has CDR1 LNHDA and CDR2 SQIVND (reference sequence). For the CDR3, the DNA is TGTGCCAGTAGACAGGGTTACGGCTACACCTTC. As protein: CASRQGYGYTF.

The rearrangement links TRBV19 to TRBJ1-3; a weak D match, TRBD1 (6 bases). The V and J ends lost 2 bases and 0 bases respectively, with 8 bases between them. The CDR3 runs 15 residues. CDR1 and CDR2 (germline): LNHDA, SQIVND (reference sequence). The CDR3 loop reads CASSIRGPSGNTIYF. The DNA of the CDR3 is TGTGCCAGTAGTATACGGGGGCCCTCTGGAAACACCATATATTTT.

The table lists this clone with a count of one. The rearrangement joins TRBV7-2 to TRBJ1-2; unclear D gene. The CDR3 is made up of 13 amino acids. In germline, CDR1 is SGHTA, CDR2 FQGNSA. V was shortened by 1 base and J by 4 bases, with 7 bases between the two germline ends. The CDR3 loop reads CASSLDGLYGYTF. The CDR3 region has the DNA TGTGCCAGCAGCTTAGACGGACTCTATGGCTACACCTTC.

This CDR3 reads CASSSRGAGGPHEQFF. CDR3 sequence (DNA): TGTGCCAGCAGCTCCCGTGGAGCGGGGGGGCCCCATGAGCAGTTCTTC. The rearrangement links TRBV13 to TRBJ2-1, with 10 nucleotides matching TRBD2. CDR1 and CDR2 (germline): PRHDT, FYEKMQ (reference sequence). The V and J ends lost 4 bases and 8 bases, in that order; junction bases with no gene match: 11. The CDR3 contains 16 residues.

This clone was seen more than once but under ten times. The chain uses TRBV6-1 and TRBJ1-5; 10 nucleotides align to TRBD1. Germline CDR1 MNHNS, CDR2 SASEGT. The CDR3 runs to 16 residues. Trimming at V came to 3 bases and at J to 6 bases, leaving 8 bases not matched to a gene. The CDR3, as DNA: TGTGCCAGCAGTGACACCGGGACAGGGGATATTCAGCCCCAGCATTTT. Protein sequence: CASSDTGTGDIQPQHF.

V is TRBV21-1 and J is TRBJ2-1; the table assigns TRBD1, which was not confirmed against the DNA. TRBV21-1 is given as a pseudogene. The CDR3 loop spans 12 amino acids. CDR3 nucleotide sequence: TGTGCCAGCAGACAGGGGTACAATGAGCAGTTCTTC. Protein product: CASRQGYNEQFF.

The CDR3 sequence is CASSLANTPSTDTQYF. The CDR3 DNA is TGTGCCAGCAGCTTGGCGAATACACCTAGCACAGATACGCAGTATTTT. The chain employs TRBV5-8 and TRBJ2-3; D is undetermined. The V end lost 0 bases, the J end lost 0 bases, and 11 bases lay between the germline ends. From germline, CDR1 is SGHTS and CDR2 YDEGEE. The CDR3 length is 16 residues.

A few counts support this clone. The chain links TRBV25-1 to TRBJ2-7, with TRBD2 identical over 13 bases. The CDR3 has 16 residues. After removal of 4 bases from V and 2 bases from J, the junction contained 5 bases not matched to a gene. The germline CDR1 and CDR2 sequences are MGHDK and SYGVNS. The CDR3: CASSGTGTSGTYEQYF. In DNA form, the CDR3 reads TGTGCCAGCAGTGGTACCGGGACTAGCGGGACCTACGAGCAGTACTTC.

Regarding this clone: A read error may produce the germline difference seen at one junction end. The sample contains more than one DNA sequence encoding this CDR3. The CDR3 sequence is CASSVGSGFGEQYF. CDR3 nucleotide sequence: TGTGCCAGCAGTGTGGGTAGCGGGTTCGGCGAGCAGTATTTC. The chain is built from TRBV2 and TRBJ2-7, with 7 bases matching TRBD2. This CDR3 has 14 amino acids. The V gene's germline CDR1 is SNHLY and CDR2 FYNNEI.

The rearrangement uses TRBV2 and TRBJ1-5; D is ambiguous. The V and J ends lost 3 bases and 2 bases respectively, with 2 bases between them. The CDR3 sequence is 12 residues long. The germline gives CDR1 SNHLY, CDR2 FYNNEI. In DNA form, the CDR3 reads TGTGCCAGCAGTGAGGGCAATCAGCCCCAGCATTTT. This sequence encodes CASSEGNQPQHF.

This chain joins TRBV11-2 and TRBJ2-3; the match to TRBD2 covers 12 bases. This CDR3 has 17 residues. Germline values: CDR1 SGHAT, CDR2 FQNNGV. Trimming cost V 4 bases and J 5 bases; bases outside gene matches: 10. In nucleotides, the CDR3 is TGTGCCAGCAGCTCCGACCCTAGCGGGAGGGGAAGAGATACGCAGTATTTT. This sequence encodes CASSSDPSGRGRDTQYF.

This clone showed up just a few times. The CDR3 sequence is CASSYLGLAGLETQYF. DNA of the CDR3: TGTGCCAGCAGTTACTTGGGACTAGCGGGATTGGAGACCCAGTACTTC. The chain employs TRBV6-5 and TRBJ2-5; 13 bases align to TRBD2. From germline, CDR1 is MNHEY and CDR2 SVGAGI. CDR3 size: 16 residues. V shed 1 base, J shed 5 bases, and the junction held 4 bases outside the gene matches.

The J gene is TRBJ1-5, the V gene TRBV4-1, with D hard to call. The CDR3 extends over 13 amino acids. Germline CDR1 is MGHRA and CDR2 is YSYEKL. Deletions cut 3 bases from V and 8 bases from J, with 11 bases between. In DNA form, the CDR3 reads TGCGCCAGCAGCCACCTCCCTCGGGAGCCCCAGCATTTT. It codes for CASSHLPREPQHF.

This clone was observed a few times. This chain connects TRBV12-5 to TRBJ1-5; 10 nucleotides agree with TRBD1. The CDR3 is made up of 15 amino acids. Germline CDR1 LGHNT, CDR2 FRNRAP. V was clipped by 1 base and J by 3 bases; unmatched bases: 0. The CDR3 region is CASGLGQGANQPQHF. The DNA of the CDR3 is TGTGCTAGTGGTTTGGGACAGGGGGCCAATCAGCCCCAGCATTTT.

The chain has TRBV7-2 and TRBJ1-6, with a tentative D call TRBD1 (6 bases). This CDR3 comprises 14 residues. CDR1 and CDR2 (germline): SGHTA, FQGNSA. V lost 1 base and J lost 8, with 9 bases in between. The CDR3 loop reads CASSLGRGHSPLHF. The CDR3 bases are TGTGCCAGCAGCTTAGGCAGGGGCCATTCACCCCTCCACTTT.